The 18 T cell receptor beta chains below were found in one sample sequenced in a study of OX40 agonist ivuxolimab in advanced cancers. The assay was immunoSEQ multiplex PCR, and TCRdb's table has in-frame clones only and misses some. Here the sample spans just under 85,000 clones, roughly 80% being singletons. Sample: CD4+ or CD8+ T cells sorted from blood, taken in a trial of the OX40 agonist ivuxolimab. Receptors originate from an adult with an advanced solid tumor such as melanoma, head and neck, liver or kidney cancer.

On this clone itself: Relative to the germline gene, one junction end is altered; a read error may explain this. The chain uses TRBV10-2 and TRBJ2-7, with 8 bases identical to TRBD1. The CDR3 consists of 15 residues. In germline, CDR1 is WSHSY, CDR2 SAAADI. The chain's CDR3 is CASSTRTGWDYEQYF. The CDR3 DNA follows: TGTGCCAGCAGTACCCGGACAGGGTGGGACTACGAGCAGTACTTC.

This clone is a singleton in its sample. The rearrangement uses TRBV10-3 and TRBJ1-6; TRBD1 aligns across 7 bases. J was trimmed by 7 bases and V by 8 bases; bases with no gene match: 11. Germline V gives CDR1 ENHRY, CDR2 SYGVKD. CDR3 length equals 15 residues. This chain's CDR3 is CAIRKSTGDNSPLHF. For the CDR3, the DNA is TGTGCCATCCGAAAATCCACAGGGGACAATTCACCCCTCCACTTT.

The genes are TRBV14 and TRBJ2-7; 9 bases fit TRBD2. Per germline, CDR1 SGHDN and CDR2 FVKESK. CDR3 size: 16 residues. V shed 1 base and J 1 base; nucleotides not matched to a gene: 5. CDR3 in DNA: TGTGCCAGCAGCCAAGGGCTAGCGGGGACATCCTACGAGCAGTACTTC. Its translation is CASSQGLAGTSYEQYF.

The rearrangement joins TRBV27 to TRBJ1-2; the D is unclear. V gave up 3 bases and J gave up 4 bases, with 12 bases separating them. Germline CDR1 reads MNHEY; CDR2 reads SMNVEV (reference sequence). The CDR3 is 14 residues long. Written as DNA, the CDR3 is TGTGCCAGCAGTTTTGGTGGGGAGGGCTATGGCTACACCTTC. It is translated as CASSFGGEGYGYTF.

CDR3 sequence (DNA): TGTGCCAGCAGCTTAGCCCGGAGGGCGAACACTGAAGCTTTCTTT. This translates into CASSLARRANTEAFF. The chain employs TRBV11-2 and TRBJ1-1; D gene ambiguous. The CDR3 is 15 residues long. The germline CDR1 and CDR2 sequences are SGHAT and FQNNGV. The V end lost 1 base, the J end lost 1 base, and 10 bases lay between the germline ends. The entire variable domain, with the rest obtained from reference TRBV11-2 and TRBJ1-1, is as follows: EAGVAQSPRYKIIEKRQSVAFWCNPISGHATLYWYQQILGQGPKLLIQFQNNGVVDDSQLPKDRFSAERLKGVDSTLKIQPAKLEDSAVYLCASSLARRANTEAFFGQGTRLTVV.

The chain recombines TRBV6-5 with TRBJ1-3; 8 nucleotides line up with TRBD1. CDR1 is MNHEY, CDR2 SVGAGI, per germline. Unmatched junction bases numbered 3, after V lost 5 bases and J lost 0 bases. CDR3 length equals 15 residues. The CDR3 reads CASSGDRYSGNTIYF. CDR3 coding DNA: TGTGCCAGCAGTGGGGACAGGTACTCTGGAAACACCATATATTTT.

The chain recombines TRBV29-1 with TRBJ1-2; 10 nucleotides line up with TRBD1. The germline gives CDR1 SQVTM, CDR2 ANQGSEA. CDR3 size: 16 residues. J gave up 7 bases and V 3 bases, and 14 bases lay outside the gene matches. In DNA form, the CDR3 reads TGCAGCGTTGAGCATGTTCGGGACAGGGGTATCCGTGGCTACACCTTC. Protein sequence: CSVEHVRDRGIRGYTF. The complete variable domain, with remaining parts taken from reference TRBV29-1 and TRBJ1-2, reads SAVISQKPSRDICQRGTSLTIQCQVDSQVTMMFWYRQQPGQSLTLIATANQGSEATYESGFVIDKFPISRPNLTFSTLTVSNMSPEDSSIYLCSVEHVRDRGIRGYTFGSGTRLTVV.

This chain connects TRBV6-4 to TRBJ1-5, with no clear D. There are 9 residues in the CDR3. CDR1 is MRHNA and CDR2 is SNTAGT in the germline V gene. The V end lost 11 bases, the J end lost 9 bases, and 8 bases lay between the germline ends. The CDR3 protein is CARLRPQHF. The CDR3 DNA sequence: TGTGCCCGCTTGCGGCCCCAGCATTTT.

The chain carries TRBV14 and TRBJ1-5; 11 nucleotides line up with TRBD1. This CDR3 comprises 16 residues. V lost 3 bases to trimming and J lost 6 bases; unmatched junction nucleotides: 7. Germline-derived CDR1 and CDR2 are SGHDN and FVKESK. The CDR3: CASSHLGQGACQPQHF. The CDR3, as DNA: TGTGCCAGCAGCCATTTAGGACAGGGGGCTTGTCAGCCCCAGCATTTT.

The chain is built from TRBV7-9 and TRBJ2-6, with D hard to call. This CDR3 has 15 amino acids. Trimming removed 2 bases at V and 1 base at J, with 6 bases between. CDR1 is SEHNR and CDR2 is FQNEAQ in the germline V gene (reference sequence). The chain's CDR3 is CASSLKGSGANVLTF. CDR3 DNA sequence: TGTGCCAGCAGCTTAAAGGGATCTGGGGCCAACGTCCTGACTTTC. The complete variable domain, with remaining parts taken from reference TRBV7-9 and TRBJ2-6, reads DTGVSQNPRHKITKRGQNVTFRCDPISEHNRLYWYRQTLGQGPEFLTYFQNEAQLEKSRLLSDRFSAERPKGSFSTLEIQRTEQGDSAMYLCASSLKGSGANVLTFGAGSRLTVL.

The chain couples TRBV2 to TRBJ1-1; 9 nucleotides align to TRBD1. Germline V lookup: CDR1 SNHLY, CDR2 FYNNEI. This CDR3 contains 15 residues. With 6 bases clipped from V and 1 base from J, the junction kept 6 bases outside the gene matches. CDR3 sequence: CASRSQGARNTEAFF. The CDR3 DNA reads TGTGCCAGCAGATCACAGGGGGCGAGGAACACTGAAGCTTTCTTT.

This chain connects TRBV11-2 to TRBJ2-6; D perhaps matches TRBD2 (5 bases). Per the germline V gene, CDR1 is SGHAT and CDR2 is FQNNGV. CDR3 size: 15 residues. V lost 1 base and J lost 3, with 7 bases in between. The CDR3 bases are TGTGCCAGCAGCTTAGCGGGGTATGGGGCCAACGTCCTGACTTTC. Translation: CASSLAGYGANVLTF.

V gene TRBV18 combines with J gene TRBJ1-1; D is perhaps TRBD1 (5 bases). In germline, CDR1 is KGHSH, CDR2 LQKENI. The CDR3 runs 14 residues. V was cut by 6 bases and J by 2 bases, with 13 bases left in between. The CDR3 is CASSSWGVNTEAFF. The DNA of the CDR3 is TGTGCCAGCTCGTCGTGGGGGGTTAACACTGAAGCTTTCTTT.

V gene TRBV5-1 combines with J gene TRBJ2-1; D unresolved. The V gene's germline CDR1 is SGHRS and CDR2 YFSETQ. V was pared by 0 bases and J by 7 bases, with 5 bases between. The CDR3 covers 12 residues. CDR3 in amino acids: CASSLGGNEQFF. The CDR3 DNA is TGCGCCAGCAGCTTGGGTGGGAATGAGCAGTTCTTC.

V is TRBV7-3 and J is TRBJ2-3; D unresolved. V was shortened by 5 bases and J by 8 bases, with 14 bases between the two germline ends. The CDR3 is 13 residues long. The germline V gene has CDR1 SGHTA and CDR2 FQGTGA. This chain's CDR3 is CASSASTIGTQYF. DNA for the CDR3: TGTGCCAGCAGCGCGTCGACAATCGGTACGCAGTATTTT.

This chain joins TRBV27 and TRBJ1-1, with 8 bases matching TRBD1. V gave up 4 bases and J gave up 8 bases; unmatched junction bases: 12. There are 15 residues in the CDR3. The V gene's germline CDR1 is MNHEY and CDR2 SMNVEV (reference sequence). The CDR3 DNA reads TGTGCCAGCAGTTCTATAATGGACAGGGTATCGGAAGCTTTCTTT. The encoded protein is CASSSIMDRVSEAFF.

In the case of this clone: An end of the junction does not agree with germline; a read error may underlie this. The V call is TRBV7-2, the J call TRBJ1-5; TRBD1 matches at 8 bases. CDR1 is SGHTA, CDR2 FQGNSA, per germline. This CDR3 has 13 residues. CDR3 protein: CASSLDRGSPPHF. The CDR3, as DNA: TGTGCCAGCAGCCTTGACAGGGGAAGTCCCCCGCATTTT. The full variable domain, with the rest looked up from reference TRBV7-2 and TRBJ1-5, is GAGVSQSPSNKVTEKGKDVELRCDPISGHTALYWYRQSLGQGLEFLIYFQGNSAPDKSGLPSDRFSAERTGGSVSTLTIQRTQQEDSAVYLCASSLDRGSPPHFGDGTRLSIL.

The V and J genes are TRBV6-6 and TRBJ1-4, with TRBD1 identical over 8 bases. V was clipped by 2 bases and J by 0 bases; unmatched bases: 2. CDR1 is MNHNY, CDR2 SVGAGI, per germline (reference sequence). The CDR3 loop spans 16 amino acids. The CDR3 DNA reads TGTGCCAGCAGTTACACAGGGGGTTCAACTAATGAAAAACTGTTTTTT. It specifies CASSYTGGSTNEKLFF.